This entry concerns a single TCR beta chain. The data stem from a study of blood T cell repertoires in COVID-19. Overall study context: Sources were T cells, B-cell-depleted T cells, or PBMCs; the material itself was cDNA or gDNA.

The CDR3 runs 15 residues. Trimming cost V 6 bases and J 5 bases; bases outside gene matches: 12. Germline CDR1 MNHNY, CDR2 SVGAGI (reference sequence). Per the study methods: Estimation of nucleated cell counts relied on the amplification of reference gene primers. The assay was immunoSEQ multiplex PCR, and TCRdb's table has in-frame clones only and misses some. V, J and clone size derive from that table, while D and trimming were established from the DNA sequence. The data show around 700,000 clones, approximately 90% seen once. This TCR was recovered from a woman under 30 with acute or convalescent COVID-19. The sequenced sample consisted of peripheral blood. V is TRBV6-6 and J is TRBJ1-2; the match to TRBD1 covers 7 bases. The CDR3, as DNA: TGTGCCAGCAGCCCAAAGAGGACAGGAACTTATGGCTACACCTTC. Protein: CASSPKRTGTYGYTF.